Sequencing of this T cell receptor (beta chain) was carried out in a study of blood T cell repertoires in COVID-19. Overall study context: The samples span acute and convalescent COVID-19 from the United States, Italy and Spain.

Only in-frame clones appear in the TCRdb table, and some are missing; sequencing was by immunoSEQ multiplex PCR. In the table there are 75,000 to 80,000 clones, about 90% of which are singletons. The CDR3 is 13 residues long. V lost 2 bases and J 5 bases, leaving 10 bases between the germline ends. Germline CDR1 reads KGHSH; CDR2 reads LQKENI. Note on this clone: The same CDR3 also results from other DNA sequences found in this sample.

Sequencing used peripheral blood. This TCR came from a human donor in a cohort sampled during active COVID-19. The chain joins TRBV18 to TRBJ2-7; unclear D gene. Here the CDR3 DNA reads TGTGCCAGCTCACCATCAGGAAAGCACGAGCAGTACTTC. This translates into CASSPSGKHEQYF.